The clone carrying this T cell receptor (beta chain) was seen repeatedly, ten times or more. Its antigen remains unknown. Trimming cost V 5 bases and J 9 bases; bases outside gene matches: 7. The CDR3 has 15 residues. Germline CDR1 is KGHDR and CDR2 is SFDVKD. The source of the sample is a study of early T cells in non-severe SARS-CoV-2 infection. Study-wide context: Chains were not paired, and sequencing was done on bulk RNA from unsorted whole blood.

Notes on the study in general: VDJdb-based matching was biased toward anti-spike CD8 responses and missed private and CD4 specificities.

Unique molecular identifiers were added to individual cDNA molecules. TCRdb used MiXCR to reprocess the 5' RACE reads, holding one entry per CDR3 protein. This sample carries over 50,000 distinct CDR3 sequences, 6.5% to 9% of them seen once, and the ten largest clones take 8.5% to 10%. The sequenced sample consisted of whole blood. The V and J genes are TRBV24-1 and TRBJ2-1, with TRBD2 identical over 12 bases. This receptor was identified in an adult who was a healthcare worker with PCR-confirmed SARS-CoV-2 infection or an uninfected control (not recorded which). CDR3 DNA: TGTGCCACCAGTGTGGCTAGCGGGAGGGCCTCTGAGCAGTTCTTC. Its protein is CATSVASGRASEQFF.